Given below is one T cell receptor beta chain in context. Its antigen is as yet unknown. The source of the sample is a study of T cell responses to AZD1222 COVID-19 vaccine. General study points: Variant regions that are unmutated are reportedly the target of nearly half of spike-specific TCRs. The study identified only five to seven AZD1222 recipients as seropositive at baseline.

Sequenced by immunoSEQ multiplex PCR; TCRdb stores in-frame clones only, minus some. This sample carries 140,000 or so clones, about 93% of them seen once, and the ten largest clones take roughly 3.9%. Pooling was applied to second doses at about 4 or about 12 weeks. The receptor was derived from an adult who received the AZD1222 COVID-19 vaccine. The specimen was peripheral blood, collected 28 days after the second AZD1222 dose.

The CDR3 sequence is CASSSGGAGTDTQYF. The CDR3 coding sequence is TGCGCCAGCAGCTCCGGGGGAGCGGGCACAGATACGCAGTATTTT. The chain couples TRBV5-1 to TRBJ2-3; the D gene is possibly TRBD2 (6 bases). Germline V gives CDR1 SGHRS, CDR2 YFSETQ. This CDR3 is 15 amino acids long. V lost 3 bases, J lost 1 base, and 12 bases lay in between.